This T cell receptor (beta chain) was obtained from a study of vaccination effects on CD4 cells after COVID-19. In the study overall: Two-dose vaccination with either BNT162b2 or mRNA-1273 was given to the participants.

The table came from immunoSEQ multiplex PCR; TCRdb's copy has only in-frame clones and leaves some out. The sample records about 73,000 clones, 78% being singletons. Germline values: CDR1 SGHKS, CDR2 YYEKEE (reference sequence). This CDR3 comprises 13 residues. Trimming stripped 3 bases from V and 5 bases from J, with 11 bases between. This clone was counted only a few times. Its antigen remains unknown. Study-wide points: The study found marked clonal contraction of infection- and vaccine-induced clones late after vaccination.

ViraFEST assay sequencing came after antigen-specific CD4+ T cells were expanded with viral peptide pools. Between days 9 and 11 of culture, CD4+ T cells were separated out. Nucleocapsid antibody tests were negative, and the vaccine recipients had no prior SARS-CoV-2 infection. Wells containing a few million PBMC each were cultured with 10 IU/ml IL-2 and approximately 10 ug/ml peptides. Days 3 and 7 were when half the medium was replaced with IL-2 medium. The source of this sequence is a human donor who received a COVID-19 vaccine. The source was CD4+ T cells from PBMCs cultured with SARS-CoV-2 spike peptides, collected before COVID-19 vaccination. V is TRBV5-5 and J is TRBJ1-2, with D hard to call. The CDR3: CASSSLSSYGYTF. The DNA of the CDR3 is TGTGCCAGCAGCTCACTTTCTTCGTATGGCTACACCTTC.